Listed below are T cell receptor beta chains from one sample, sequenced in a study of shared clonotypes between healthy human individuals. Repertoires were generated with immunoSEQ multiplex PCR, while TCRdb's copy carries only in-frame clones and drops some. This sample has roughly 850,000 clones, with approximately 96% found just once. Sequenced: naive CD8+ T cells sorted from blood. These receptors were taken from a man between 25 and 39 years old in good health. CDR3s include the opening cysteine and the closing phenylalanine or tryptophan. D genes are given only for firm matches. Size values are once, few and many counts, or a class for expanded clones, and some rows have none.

CDR3: CSVEDPLLGLEQFF; DNA: TGCAGCGTTGAAGATCCACTGCTAGGTCTTGAGCAGTTCTTC; V: TRBV29-1; D: -; size: -; J: TRBJ2-1
CDR3: CASSQPGTSGPIDISNEQFF; DNA: TGTGCCAGCAGCCAACCGGGGACTAGCGGGCCCATCGATATCAGCAATGAGCAGTTCTTC; V: TRBV7-6; D: TRBD2; size: -; J: TRBJ2-1
CDR3: CASSYSSNQPQHF; DNA: TGTGCCAGCAGTTACTCTAGCAATCAGCCCCAGCATTTT; V: TRBV5-6; D: -; size: -; J: TRBJ1-5
CDR3: CASSLTTYEQYF; DNA: TGTGCCAGCAGTTTAACCACCTACGAGCAGTACTTC; V: TRBV28; D: -; size: -; J: TRBJ2-7
CDR3: CASSLGTNYEQYF; DNA: TGTGCCAGCAGCTTAGGGACCAACTACGAGCAGTACTTC; V: TRBV11-2; D: -; size: -; J: TRBJ2-7
CDR3: CASSLDPPDEQYF; DNA: TGTGCCAGCAGCTTAGATCCTCCGGACGAGCAGTACTTC; V: TRBV11-2; D: -; size: once; J: TRBJ2-7
CDR3: CASGTVYEQYF; DNA: TGTGCCAGCGGTACTGTCTACGAGCAGTACTTC; V: TRBV6-6; D: -; size: few; J: TRBJ2-7
CDR3: CASSVVPGNYEQYF; DNA: TGTGCCAGCAGCGTAGTTCCAGGGAACTACGAGCAGTACTTC; V: TRBV9; D: -; size: -; J: TRBJ2-7
CDR3: CASEWGTGELFF; DNA: TGTGCCAGTGAATGGGGTACCGGGGAGCTGTTTTTT; V: TRBV6-1; D: -; size: -; J: TRBJ2-2
CDR3: CASSWGTGPYEQYF; DNA: TGTGCCAGCAGCTGGGGGACAGGGCCGTACGAGCAGTACTTC; V: TRBV7-2; D: TRBD1; size: once; J: TRBJ2-7
CDR3: CSVGERAAGANVLTF; DNA: TGCAGCGTTGGGGAAAGGGCTGCTGGGGCCAACGTCCTGACTTTC; V: TRBV29-1; D: -; size: -; J: TRBJ2-6
CDR3: CASSEHGQPQHF; DNA: TGCGCCAGCAGTGAGCATGGTCAGCCCCAGCATTTT; V: TRBV10-1; D: -; size: -; J: TRBJ1-5
CDR3: CASSQEFWGEQYF; DNA: TGTGCCAGCAGCCAAGAGTTCTGGGGCGAGCAGTACTTC; V: TRBV14; D: -; size: -; J: TRBJ2-7
CDR3: CASSSGNAYEQYF; DNA: TGTGCCAGCAGTTCAGGGAACGCCTACGAGCAGTACTTC; V: TRBV27; D: -; size: -; J: TRBJ2-7
CDR3: CASSLEQGRTKYGYTF; DNA: TGTGCCAGCAGCTTAGAACAGGGCAGGACTAAGTATGGCTACACCTTC; V: TRBV7-6; D: -; size: -; J: TRBJ1-2
CDR3: CASSQGQISSYEQYF; DNA: TGTGCCAGCAGCCAGGGACAGATAAGCTCCTACGAGCAGTACTTC; V: TRBV6-5; D: TRBD1; size: -; J: TRBJ2-7
CDR3: CASRPTEKGDEQYF; DNA: TGTGCCAGCAGGCCCACAGAAAAGGGCGACGAGCAGTACTTC; V: TRBV5-5; D: -; size: -; J: TRBJ2-7
CDR3: CASSLEFEGGEETQYF; DNA: TGTGCCAGCAGCTTAGAGTTTGAGGGAGGCGAAGAGACCCAGTACTTC; V: TRBV7-6; D: -; size: -; J: TRBJ2-5
CDR3: CSVEDGTEERETQYF; DNA: TGCAGCGTTGAAGACGGGACAGAAGAAAGGGAGACCCAGTACTTC; V: TRBV29-1; D: TRBD1; size: -; J: TRBJ2-5
CDR3: CASSFIQGPDTQYF; DNA: TGTGCCAGCAGTTTCATACAGGGTCCAGATACGCAGTATTTT; V: TRBV28; D: -; size: -; J: TRBJ2-3
CDR3: CASSWGQGLSTGELFF; DNA: TGTGCCAGCAGCTGGGGACAGGGCCTCTCCACCGGGGAGCTGTTTTTT; V: TRBV27; D: TRBD1; size: -; J: TRBJ2-2
CDR3: CATQGWFSDLAQNEQYF; DNA: TGTGCCACCCAAGGGTGGTTTTCGGACCTCGCTCAAAACGAGCAGTACTTC; V: TRBV2; D: -; size: -; J: TRBJ2-7
CDR3: CASSYKQGAGNTIYF; DNA: TGTGCCAGCAGCTATAAACAGGGGGCTGGAAACACCATATATTTT; V: TRBV5-4; D: TRBD1; size: -; J: TRBJ1-3
CDR3: CALQLPAGGGSYGYTF; DNA: TGTGCGCTACAACTCCCGGCAGGGGGCGGGAGCTATGGCTACACCTTC; V: TRBV7-9; D: TRBD1; size: -; J: TRBJ1-2
CDR3: CATGEGLNNEQFF; DNA: TGTGCCACGGGCGAGGGGCTAAACAATGAGCAGTTCTTC; V: TRBV10-3; D: -; size: -; J: TRBJ2-1
CDR3: CASSAPTGELYNEQFF; DNA: TGTGCCAGCAGCGCCCCCACGGGGGAACTATACAATGAGCAGTTCTTC; V: TRBV7-9; D: -; size: -; J: TRBJ2-1
CDR3: CASSLSERKGTTGELFF; DNA: TGTGCCAGCAGCTTGTCCGAGAGGAAGGGGACCACCGGGGAGCTGTTTTTT; V: TRBV7-2; D: -; size: -; J: TRBJ2-2
CDR3: CASSPGLAGDFYNEQFF; DNA: TGCGCCAGCAGCCCGGGACTAGCGGGAGACTTTTACAATGAGCAGTTCTTC; V: TRBV5-1; D: TRBD2; size: -; J: TRBJ2-1
CDR3: CASRDTGVNTEAFF; DNA: TGTGCCAGCAGGGATACAGGGGTAAACACTGAAGCTTTCTTT; V: TRBV2; D: TRBD1; size: -; J: TRBJ1-1
CDR3: CASSANRGGSLGLEQFF; DNA: TGTGCCAGCAGCGCGAACCGCGGGGGGAGCCTTGGACTTGAGCAGTTCTTC; V: TRBV7-9; D: TRBD2; size: -; J: TRBJ2-1
CDR3: CASSEVTDDPEAFF; DNA: TGTGCCAGCAGTGAAGTGACAGACGACCCTGAAGCTTTCTTT; V: TRBV6-1; D: -; size: -; J: TRBJ1-1
CDR3: CASSQEGSTSDQYIQYF; DNA: TGCGCCAGCAGCCAAGAGGGCTCGACTAGCGACCAATACATTCAGTACTTC; V: TRBV4-1; D: TRBD2; size: -; J: TRBJ2-4
CDR3: CATSRDLAQETQYF; DNA: TGTGCCACCAGCAGAGATTTAGCCCAAGAGACCCAGTACTTC; V: TRBV15; D: -; size: -; J: TRBJ2-5
CDR3: CASSPSTGTYEQYF; DNA: TGTGCCAGCTCACCGTCCACAGGGACCTACGAGCAGTACTTC; V: TRBV18; D: -; size: -; J: TRBJ2-7
CDR3: CASSSPGGGFSYEQYF; DNA: TGCGCCAGCAGCTCCCCCGGGGGGGGTTTCTCCTACGAGCAGTACTTC; V: TRBV5-1; D: TRBD2; size: -; J: TRBJ2-7
CDR3: CASSWSGTSGYEQYF; DNA: TGTGCCAGCAGTTGGTCCGGGACTAGCGGGTACGAGCAGTACTTC; V: TRBV27; D: TRBD2; size: once; J: TRBJ2-7
CDR3: CASSPRDRGLNTEAFF; DNA: TGTGCCAGCAGTCCCCGGGACAGGGGGCTGAACACTGAAGCTTTCTTT; V: TRBV27; D: TRBD1; size: once; J: TRBJ1-1
CDR3: CASSSSSYEQYF; DNA: TGTGCCAGCAGCTCAAGCTCCTACGAGCAGTACTTC; V: TRBV9; D: -; size: -; J: TRBJ2-7
CDR3: CASSAIAGTSGPSDTGELFF; DNA: TGTGCCAGCAGCGCCATCGCCGGGACTAGCGGGCCAAGCGACACCGGGGAGCTGTTTTTT; V: TRBV9; D: TRBD2; size: -; J: TRBJ2-2
CDR3: CASSLSLDSNQPQHF; DNA: TGTGCCAGCAGCTTAAGTCTAGATAGCAATCAGCCCCAGCATTTT; V: TRBV11-2; D: -; size: -; J: TRBJ1-5
CDR3: CASSFHRDRVPEAFF; DNA: TGTGCCAGCAGCTTCCATCGGGACAGGGTTCCTGAAGCTTTCTTT; V: TRBV7-8; D: TRBD1; size: -; J: TRBJ1-1
CDR3: CASSLFLGGRYEQYF; DNA: TGTGCCAGCAGCCTCTTCCTGGGGGGCCGCTACGAGCAGTACTTC; V: TRBV14; D: -; size: -; J: TRBJ2-7
CDR3: CASSERAEAFF; DNA: TGTGCCAGCAGTGAAAGGGCCGAAGCTTTCTTT; V: TRBV6-1; D: -; size: -; J: TRBJ1-1
CDR3: CASSLFGGGQETQYF; DNA: TGTGCCAGCAGTTTATTCGGCGGAGGCCAAGAGACCCAGTACTTC; V: TRBV28; D: -; size: -; J: TRBJ2-5
CDR3: CASSALSGNQPQHF; DNA: TGTGCCAGCAGTGCTCTCTCGGGCAATCAGCCCCAGCATTTT; V: TRBV6-1; D: -; size: -; J: TRBJ1-5
CDR3: CASSQEILAAYEQYF; DNA: TGCGCCAGCAGCCAAGAAATTCTAGCGGCCTACGAGCAGTACTTC; V: TRBV4-3; D: TRBD2; size: -; J: TRBJ2-7
CDR3: CASSPEGAGELFF; DNA: TGTGCCAGCAGCCCGGAGGGGGCCGGGGAGCTGTTTTTT; V: TRBV5-4; D: -; size: -; J: TRBJ2-2
CDR3: CASSTGLAGGFDGELFF; DNA: TGTGCCAGCAGCACCGGACTAGCGGGAGGTTTTGACGGGGAGCTGTTTTTT; V: TRBV11-3; D: TRBD2; size: -; J: TRBJ2-2
CDR3: CSVDGRPGRYNEQFF; DNA: TGCAGCGTTGACGGCAGGCCAGGGAGGTACAATGAGCAGTTCTTC; V: TRBV29-1; D: -; size: once; J: TRBJ2-1
CDR3: CASSPGASVDTQYF; DNA: TGTGCCAGCAGCCCTGGGGCTAGCGTTGATACGCAGTATTTT; V: TRBV27; D: -; size: once; J: TRBJ2-3
CDR3: CASSPRRQGWGTGELFF; DNA: TGTGCCAGCTCACCACGTCGACAGGGATGGGGCACCGGGGAGCTGTTTTTT; V: TRBV18; D: TRBD1; size: once; J: TRBJ2-2
CDR3: CASSFLAGGNTGELFF; DNA: TGTGCCAGCAGCTTCCTAGCGGGAGGTAATACCGGGGAGCTGTTTTTT; V: TRBV27; D: TRBD2; size: -; J: TRBJ2-2
CDR3: CSVEYLFSGMYNEQFF; DNA: TGCAGCGTTGAATATCTTTTTAGCGGGATGTACAATGAGCAGTTCTTC; V: TRBV29-1; D: TRBD2; size: -; J: TRBJ2-1